Following are 30 T cell receptor beta chains from one sample sequenced in a study of shared clonotypes between healthy human individuals. Libraries were prepared by immunoSEQ multiplex PCR; TCRdb keeps only in-frame clonotypes and omits some of them. Seen here are about 2,500,000 clones, around nine tenths observed once, and the top ten hold around 0.15%. The sequencing input was naive CD4+ T cells sorted from blood. Subset specified: CD45RA+ positively selected. These receptors were obtained from a man younger than 35 in good health.

V gene TRBV5-6 combines with J gene TRBJ1-2; D is unresolved. There are 13 residues in the CDR3. Per germline, CDR1 SGHDT and CDR2 YYEEEE. V lost 0 bases and J lost 3, with 6 bases in between. The CDR3 here is CASSLEGHYGYTF. The DNA of the CDR3 is TGTGCCAGCAGCTTGGAGGGCCACTATGGCTACACCTTC.

J is TRBJ1-6 and V is TRBV6-1; D call uncertain. This CDR3 contains 15 residues. The germline V gene has CDR1 MNHNS and CDR2 SASEGT. V lost 3 bases and J 9 bases, leaving 15 bases between the germline ends. CDR3 bases: TGTGCCAGCAGTGACACGGGAGGGTGGTCTTCACCCCTCCACTTT. This translates into CASSDTGGWSSPLHF.

CDR3 bases: TGTGCCTTCCTTCTTACAGGGGAAAAACTGTTTTTT. It codes for CAFLLTGEKLFF. The rearrangement joins TRBV30 to TRBJ1-4; a weak D match, TRBD1 (6 bases). Trimming pared 7 bases from V and 8 bases from J, leaving 14 bases between. The germline V gene encodes CDR1 GTSNPN and CDR2 SVGIG (reference sequence). This CDR3 has 12 amino acids.

V usage is TRBV5-1 and J usage is TRBJ1-3; D ambiguous. Germline CDR1 reads SGHRS; CDR2 reads YFSETQ. V was pared by 0 bases and J by 0 bases, with 10 bases between. The CDR3 consists of 16 residues. The CDR3 nucleotides read TGCGCCAGCAGCTTGGATGGGAGAGTCTCTGGAAACACCATATATTTT. It encodes CASSLDGRVSGNTIYF.

A note on this clone: This sample includes further DNA sequences coding for the same CDR3. This chain connects TRBV7-8 to TRBJ2-7; D is perhaps TRBD1 (5 bases). The V gene's germline CDR1 is SGHVS and CDR2 FQNEAQ. V was trimmed by 1 base and J by 2 bases, leaving 9 bases between them. The CDR3 contains 14 residues. The CDR3 coding sequence is TGTGCCAGCAGCTTAGTTGCAGGGACCTACGAGCAGTACTTC. This translates into CASSLVAGTYEQYF. Full variable domain (rest looked up from reference TRBV7-8 and TRBJ2-7): GAGVSQSPRYKVAKRGQDVALRCDPISGHVSLFWYQQALGQGPEFLTYFQNEAQLDKSGLPSDRFFAERPEGSVSTLKIQRTQQEDSAVYLCASSLVAGTYEQYFGPGTRLTVT.

This chain connects TRBV2 to TRBJ1-6; 7 bases map to TRBD1. This CDR3 comprises 16 residues. CDR1 and CDR2 from the germline V gene are SNHLY and FYNNEI. V lost 1 base to trimming and J lost 6 bases; unmatched junction nucleotides: 6. CDR3 nucleotide sequence: TGTGCCAGCAGTGAAGAACAGGGGAAGGGTAATTCACCCCTCCACTTT. As protein: CASSEEQGKGNSPLHF.

The V gene is TRBV7-2, the J gene TRBJ2-3; D not certain. The germline V gene has CDR1 SGHTA and CDR2 FQGNSA. V lost 3 bases, J lost 6 bases, and 13 bases lay in between. The CDR3 length is 14 residues. The DNA of the CDR3 is TGTGCCAGCAGCTTGGGCCCGGGCTTGGATACGCAGTATTTT. As protein: CASSLGPGLDTQYF.

This chain uses TRBV19 with TRBJ1-5; TRBD1 agrees at 8 bases. The CDR3 sequence is 18 residues long. V lost 0 bases and J lost 4; bases outside the gene matches: 11. Germline CDR1 and CDR2: LNHDA and SQIVND (reference sequence). CDR3 loop: CASSIDMTGATRNQPQHF. The CDR3 coding sequence is TGTGCCAGTAGTATAGATATGACAGGGGCAACTAGAAATCAGCCCCAGCATTTT.

V is TRBV5-1 and J is TRBJ1-3; D perhaps matches TRBD1 (5 bases). The CDR3 sequence is 14 residues long. CDR1 is SGHRS and CDR2 is YFSETQ in the germline V gene. Deletions cut 4 bases from V and 4 bases from J, with 12 bases between. The CDR3 bases are TGCGCCAGCAGCGTGAAGGGGACCGGAAACACCATATATTTT. Translated, it gives CASSVKGTGNTIYF.

This clone was counted between two and nine times. This chain joins TRBV7-9 and TRBJ1-6; 8 nucleotides match TRBD1. Germline CDR1 reads SEHNR; CDR2 reads FQNEAQ (reference sequence). CDR3 length equals 15 residues. J lost 10 bases, V lost 5 bases, and 10 bases had no gene match. CDR3 loop: CASSPIGQGGSPLHF. The CDR3 bases are TGTGCCAGCAGCCCTATCGGACAGGGCGGCTCACCCCTCCACTTT. Together with reference TRBV7-9 and TRBJ1-6, the CDR3 gives the full variable domain: DTGVSQNPRHKITKRGQNVTFRCDPISEHNRLYWYRQTLGQGPEFLTYFQNEAQLEKSRLLSDRFSAERPKGSFSTLEIQRTEQGDSAMYLCASSPIGQGGSPLHFGNGTRLTVT.

Worth noting for this clone: At the DNA level, this CDR3 is encoded by other sequences in the same sample as well. This sequence joins TRBV15 and TRBJ1-1; D ambiguous. Germline CDR1 reads LNHNV; CDR2 reads YYDKDF (reference sequence). V was cut by 0 bases and J by 4 bases, with 9 bases left in between. This CDR3 is built from 14 residues. Here the CDR3 DNA reads TGTGCCACCAGCAGAGATCTGGTGGGCACTGAAGCTTTCTTT. Residues: CATSRDLVGTEAFF.

The chain carries TRBV30 and TRBJ1-1; TRBD1 might be the D (6 bases). Germline lookup yields CDR1 GTSNPN and CDR2 SVGIG (reference sequence). The CDR3 contains 13 residues. V was pared by 3 bases and J by 4 bases, with 12 bases between. CDR3 nucleotides: TGTGCCTGGAGAGGGACATTGACCACTGAAGCTTTCTTT. This encodes CAWRGTLTTEAFF.

The gene calls are TRBV4-1 and TRBJ2-7; D unresolved. V lost 0 bases and J 4 bases, leaving 13 bases between the germline ends. Germline V CDR1 and CDR2: MGHRA, YSYEKL. The CDR3 runs to 15 residues. The CDR3 nucleotides are TGCGCCAGCAGCCAAGAAGTGGCCAGCACATACGAGCAGTACTTC. Its protein is CASSQEVASTYEQYF.

This chain uses TRBV6-5 with TRBJ2-5; no reliable D call. Trimming stripped 6 bases from V and 4 bases from J, with 15 bases between. The CDR3 length is 14 residues. Germline V gene lookup returns CDR1 MNHEY and CDR2 SVGAGI. The CDR3 reads CASRLGWGRETQYF. The CDR3 coding sequence is TGTGCCAGCAGGCTCGGTTGGGGTCGAGAGACCCAGTACTTC.

This clone was counted between two and nine times. Distinct nucleotide sequences in the sample also encode this CDR3. CDR3 in amino acids: CAWRNTGELFF. The CDR3 DNA sequence: TGTGCCTGGAGAAACACCGGGGAGCTGTTTTTT. The J gene is TRBJ2-2, the V gene TRBV30; no firm D call. The germline V gene encodes CDR1 GTSNPN and CDR2 SVGIG (reference sequence). The V end lost 3 bases, the J end lost 2 bases, and 1 base lay between the germline ends. The CDR3 covers 11 residues.

As to this clone: Distinct nucleotide sequences in the sample also encode this CDR3. The genes are TRBV7-6 and TRBJ1-4, with D maybe TRBD1 (5 bases). Per the germline V gene, CDR1 is SGHVS and CDR2 is FNYEAQ. This CDR3 region has 16 residues. The germline V and J ends were trimmed by 0 bases and 0 bases, with 8 bases remaining between them. CDR3 region: CASSLALGATNEKLFF. The CDR3 nucleotides are TGTGCCAGCAGCTTAGCGCTGGGGGCAACTAATGAAAAACTGTTTTTT.

The rearrangement uses TRBV11-2 and TRBJ2-7; 8 nucleotides agree with TRBD1. The V segment lost 5 bases and the J segment 3 bases; nucleotides outside the gene matches: 9. CDR1 SGHAT and CDR2 FQNNGV come from the germline V gene. The CDR3 runs to 15 residues. Here the CDR3 reads CASSQEAGQVYEQYF. The CDR3 region has the DNA TGTGCCAGCAGCCAGGAGGCGGGACAGGTCTACGAGCAGTACTTC.

A single count supports this clone. V and J are TRBV5-1 and TRBJ1-1; maybe TRBD1 (6 bases). The V gene's germline CDR1 is SGHRS and CDR2 YFSETQ. The CDR3 is made up of 14 amino acids. Trimming removed 6 bases at V and 4 bases at J, with 16 bases between. The CDR3 is CASTSGDWATEAFF. The CDR3 nucleotides are TGCGCCAGCACCTCAGGGGACTGGGCCACTGAAGCTTTCTTT.

In DNA form, the CDR3 reads TGTGCCAGCAGTGAAACCCGGACAGGGACGCGGGGCTACACCTTC. It encodes CASSETRTGTRGYTF. V and J are TRBV25-1 and TRBJ1-2; 8 positions agree with TRBD1. The CDR3 loop spans 15 amino acids. The V and J ends lost 2 bases and 8 bases, in that order; junction bases with no gene match: 10. Germline V CDR1 and CDR2: MGHDK, SYGVNS.

With regard to this clone: Distinct nucleotide sequences in the sample also encode this CDR3. The V call is TRBV5-1, the J call TRBJ2-1, with TRBD2 matching 10 bases. Looked up from germline, CDR1 is SGHRS and CDR2 is YFSETQ. This CDR3 has 15 residues. The J segment lost 6 bases and the V segment lost 2 bases, leaving 5 bases of the junction unmatched. The CDR3 sequence is CASSFSLAGVNEQFF. The CDR3 DNA sequence: TGCGCCAGCAGCTTTTCTCTAGCGGGAGTCAATGAGCAGTTCTTC. Together with reference TRBV5-1 and TRBJ2-1, the CDR3 gives the full variable domain: KAGVTQTPRYLIKTRGQQVTLSCSPISGHRSVSWYQQTPGQGLQFLFEYFSETQRNKGNFPGRFSGRQFSNSRSEMNVSTLELGDSALYLCASSFSLAGVNEQFFGPGTRLTVL.

The chain carries TRBV19 and TRBJ1-5; D is unresolved. V was shortened by 6 bases and J by 0 bases, with 6 bases between the two germline ends. This CDR3 is 13 amino acids long. Per germline, CDR1 LNHDA and CDR2 SQIVND (reference sequence). This chain's CDR3 is CASSFDSNQPQHF. The CDR3 coding sequence is TGTGCCAGTAGCTTCGATAGCAATCAGCCCCAGCATTTT. Full variable domain (missing parts from reference TRBV19 and TRBJ1-5): DGGITQSPKYLFRKEGQNVTLSCEQNLNHDAMYWYRQDPGQGLRLIYYSQIVNDFQKGDIAEGYSVSREKKESFPLTVTSAQKNPTAFYLCASSFDSNQPQHFGDGTRLSIL.

The J gene is TRBJ2-2, the V gene TRBV6-4, with D maybe TRBD2 (5 bases). V shed 4 bases and J shed 4 bases, with 16 bases lying between them. This CDR3 is built from 16 residues. Germline loops: CDR1 MRHNA, CDR2 SNTAGT. This CDR3 reads CASSVRPFGVTGELFF. The CDR3 DNA sequence: TGTGCCAGCAGTGTTAGACCCTTCGGGGTCACCGGGGAGCTGTTTTTT.

In the case of this clone: This specimen includes other DNA sequences encoding the same CDR3. The chain is built from TRBV5-1 and TRBJ1-6; D remains unclear. Trimming pared 0 bases from V and 10 bases from J, leaving 11 bases between. Germline-derived CDR1 and CDR2 are SGHRS and YFSETQ. The CDR3 contains 14 residues. The CDR3 coding sequence is TGCGCCAGCAGCTTGGAAGGGTTTGGGTCACCCCTCCACTTT. It encodes CASSLEGFGSPLHF.

The chain joins TRBV9 to TRBJ2-1, with 7 bases lining up with TRBD1. V was pared by 4 bases and J by 4 bases, with 8 bases of the junction left unmatched. This CDR3 has 15 residues. In germline, CDR1 is SGDLS, CDR2 YYNGEE. CDR3: CASSLIGQEYNEQFF. In DNA form, the CDR3 reads TGTGCCAGCAGCCTAATAGGACAGGAGTACAATGAGCAGTTCTTC.

The genes are TRBV4-1 and TRBJ2-1; D is possibly TRBD2 (6 bases). This CDR3 has 17 residues. With 0 bases removed from V and 5 bases from J, the gap between germline ends came to 17 bases. Per germline, CDR1 MGHRA and CDR2 YSYEKL. The CDR3 DNA reads TGCGCCAGCAGCCAAGATATCGTGGGGACTGGAGACAATGAGCAGTTCTTC. Protein product: CASSQDIVGTGDNEQFF.

The CDR3 loop reads CASSEVSRGSSGNTIYF. The CDR3 DNA is TGTGCCAGCAGTGAAGTTTCGCGCGGCAGCTCTGGAAACACCATATATTTT. The gene calls are TRBV2 and TRBJ1-3; D gene ambiguous. This CDR3 spans 17 amino acids. The germline V gene has CDR1 SNHLY and CDR2 FYNNEI. The V gene lost 1 base and the J gene lost 0 bases, with 13 bases spanning the gap.

This clone was detected once. This chain joins TRBV7-5 and TRBJ1-1; the tabulated D call, TRBD1, remains unverified against the DNA. TRBV7-5 is annotated as a pseudogene. This CDR3 spans 16 amino acids. CDR3 DNA: TGTGCCAGAAGTCCTATCCGGGACAGGGGCCCTTATGAAGCTTTCTTT. Its translation is CARSPIRDRGPYEAFF.

The chain is built from TRBV28 and TRBJ2-6; TRBD2 might be the D (5 bases). Trimming took 6 bases from V and 0 from J, leaving 12 bases between them. Germline CDR1 and CDR2: MDHEN and SYDVKM. This CDR3 has 16 residues. DNA of the CDR3: TGTGCCAGCAGCCAGAGACGGGGCTCTGGGGCCAACGTCCTGACTTTC. It specifies CASSQRRGSGANVLTF.

The chain recombines TRBV19 with TRBJ2-5, with TRBD1 identical over 7 bases. The germline V gene encodes CDR1 LNHDA and CDR2 SQIVND (reference sequence). With V trimmed by 6 bases and J by 4 bases, 8 bases remained unmatched. The length of the CDR3 is 14 residues. The CDR3 loop reads CASSLTGISETQYF. The CDR3 nucleotides read TGTGCCAGTAGCTTGACAGGGATCTCAGAGACCCAGTACTTC. Full variable domain (outside the CDR3, taken from reference TRBV19 and TRBJ2-5): DGGITQSPKYLFRKEGQNVTLSCEQNLNHDAMYWYRQDPGQGLRLIYYSQIVNDFQKGDIAEGYSVSREKKESFPLTVTSAQKNPTAFYLCASSLTGISETQYFGPGTRLLVL.

This rearrangement joins TRBV30 to TRBJ1-6; no clear D gene. Per germline, CDR1 GTSNPN and CDR2 SVGIG (reference sequence). Trimming cost V 3 bases and J 9 bases, with 6 bases left between them. This CDR3 has 11 amino acids. CDR3 in amino acids: CAWSRASPLHF. For the CDR3, the DNA is TGTGCCTGGAGCCGGGCTTCACCCCTCCACTTT.